The sequence of this TCR beta chain was determined in a study of graft-versus-host responses after intestinal transplantation. Study-level background: Isolated intestinal, liver-intestinal, or multivisceral transplants were what recipients had. The study gave all recipients anti-thymocyte globulin induction, then tacrolimus and steroids for roughly 3 years. Regarding the study as a whole: Early post-transplant declines in HvG were associated with peak levels of circulating GvH clones. Subjects displaying graft-donor T cell macrochimerism possessed elevated graft-versus-host to host-versus-graft clonal ratios inside allografts.

Some clones are missing from TCRdb's copy, which holds only in-frame ones; the method was immunoSEQ multiplex PCR. The sample has roughly 90,000 clones, approximately 90% seen once; the top ten hold under 0.3%. A note on this clone: The antigen remains unidentified.

Germline V gene sequence: CDR1 SGHTA, CDR2 FQGNSA. The length of the CDR3 is 15 residues. V was clipped by 3 bases and J by 3 bases, with 12 bases between them. The receptor comes from a human donor who was the organ donor for an intestinal transplant. The rearrangement uses TRBV7-2 and TRBJ2-1; D possibly corresponds to TRBD1 (6 bases). Here the sequenced sample was unstimulated CD4+ T cells sorted from spleen or lymph node cells, taken before transplant. CDR3 bases: TGTGCCAGCAGCTTGGGGGCTAGTCTCTACAATGAGCAGTTCTTC. This gives the protein CASSLGASLYNEQFF.